This note documents a single T cell receptor beta chain sequence. This specimen comes from a study of blood T cell repertoires in COVID-19. About the research overall: Acute-phase and convalescent COVID-19 samples originated in the United States, Italy and Spain. Sources were T cells, B-cell-depleted T cells, or PBMCs; the material itself was cDNA or gDNA.

CDR3 length: 14 amino acids. V shed 3 bases, J shed 4 bases, and the junction held 4 bases outside the gene matches. CDR1 SGHRS and CDR2 YFSETQ come from the germline V gene. Sequencing was performed with immunoSEQ multiplex PCR; in TCRdb, only in-frame clones are kept and a portion is missing. Of 130,000 to 150,000 clones in the sample, 88% were seen once. The sample comprised peripheral blood. V usage is TRBV5-1 and J usage is TRBJ1-2; 9 bases line up with TRBD1. The receptor's source is a man aged 65 to 79 with acute or convalescent COVID-19. In DNA form, the CDR3 reads TGCGCCAGCAGCTGGGGACAGGGATTCTATGGCTACACCTTC. It is translated as CASSWGQGFYGYTF.